Shown below are 16 T cell receptor beta chains from a single sample sequenced in a study of post-analysis software for immune sequencing data. Study outcomes and limitations: Comparison of patients with controls showed 5 or 6 TRBV segments more frequent in patients, TRBV5-6, TRBV5-1 and TRBV20-1 among them.

The TCR beta cDNA libraries contained unique molecular identifiers. In TCRdb, the PCR reads were re-called with MiXCR into one record per CDR3 protein. The table lists about 540,000 distinct CDR3 sequences, roughly 34% of them singletons. Their antigen targets remain unknown. Sequencing was carried out using blood. All receptors come from a girl younger than 18 with multiple sclerosis.

The CDR3 protein is CASSPDLSNQPQHF. The CDR3 bases are TGTGCCAGCAGCCCTGACCTAAGCAATCAGCCCCAGCATTTT. The V gene is TRBV12-3 or TRBV12-4, the J gene TRBJ1-5, with unresolved D. V was shortened by 6 bases and J by 1 base, with 10 bases between the two germline ends. The CDR3 has 14 amino acids.

This clonotype was picked up a small number of times. The chain has TRBV12-3 or TRBV12-4 and TRBJ2-5; 15 positions agree with TRBD2. V lost 4 bases to trimming and J lost 1 base; unmatched junction nucleotides: 4. The CDR3 extends over 17 amino acids. CDR3 nucleotides: TGTGCCAGCAGTTCCGGACTAGCGGGGGGGACCCAAGAGACCCAGTACTTC. Its translation: CASSSGLAGGTQETQYF.

The rearrangement uses TRBV5-1 and TRBJ2-7; D unclear. The CDR3 length is 12 residues. V lost 2 bases and J 5 bases, leaving 8 bases between the germline ends. CDR1 and CDR2 from the germline V gene are SGHRS and YFSETQ. CDR3 region: CASSFTDHEQYF. CDR3 sequence (DNA): TGCGCCAGCAGCTTTACGGATCACGAGCAGTACTTC.

This clonotype was detected a few times. J is TRBJ2-5 and V is TRBV10-2; D perhaps matches TRBD2 (5 bases). With 10 bases removed from V and 5 bases from J, the gap between germline ends came to 20 bases. Germline V gene sequence: CDR1 WSHSY, CDR2 SAAADI. The CDR3 consists of 14 residues. This chain's CDR3 is CATRRNRDGETQYF. CDR3 DNA sequence: TGCGCCACCAGACGAAACCGGGATGGGGAGACCCAGTACTTC.

The rearrangement uses TRBV5-1 and TRBJ2-1, with 11 bases identical to TRBD2. The CDR3 has 13 amino acids. V was clipped by 7 bases and J by 9 bases; unmatched bases: 6. From germline, CDR1 is SGHRS and CDR2 YFSETQ. Here the CDR3 reads CASGGLAGGEQFF. CDR3 nucleotides: TGCGCCAGCGGCGGACTAGCGGGCGGTGAGCAGTTCTTC.

The table lists this clonotype with a few counts. The chain employs TRBV20-1 and TRBJ2-1, with 10 bases that match TRBD2. Per germline, CDR1 DFQATT and CDR2 SNEGSKA (reference sequence). Germline trimming cut 3 bases from V and 0 bases from J; bases unmatched to any gene: 11. This CDR3 region has 18 residues. The CDR3 DNA sequence: TGCAGTGCTAGTGTCCCTAGCGGGGGACCCAGCTCCTACAATGAGCAGTTCTTC. Its protein product is CSASVPSGGPSSYNEQFF.

The chain recombines TRBV7-9 with TRBJ2-7, with D uncertain. V was cut by 5 bases and J by 4 bases, with 12 bases left in between. Germline-derived CDR1 and CDR2 are SEHNR and FQNEAQ (reference sequence). CDR3 size: 13 residues. CDR3 DNA: TGTGCCAGCAGCCCAGTCATGAGATACGAGCAGTACTTC. The encoded protein is CASSPVMRYEQYF.

The V call is TRBV5-1, the J call TRBJ2-3; D gene unclear. The CDR3 loop spans 17 amino acids. The germline V and J ends were trimmed by 4 bases and 5 bases, with 23 bases remaining between them. Germline values: CDR1 SGHRS, CDR2 YFSETQ. CDR3 sequence (DNA): TGCGCCAGCAGCCCCGGAAGCCTGCGAGATGGAAAAGATACGCAGTATTTT. Its translation is CASSPGSLRDGKDTQYF.

The genes are TRBV14 and TRBJ1-1; 11 positions agree with TRBD1. The germline V gene encodes CDR1 SGHDN and CDR2 FVKESK. This CDR3 contains 17 residues. J gave up 4 bases and V 2 bases, and 9 bases lay outside the gene matches. CDR3 protein: CASSQLQAGTGGTEAFF. In DNA, the CDR3 is TGTGCCAGCAGCCAACTCCAGGCCGGGACAGGGGGCACTGAAGCTTTCTTT.

The chain employs TRBV20-1 and TRBJ2-5; TRBD2 agrees at 11 bases. Trimming took 8 bases from V and 2 from J; bases not matched to a gene: 16. Germline CDR1 reads DFQATT; CDR2 reads SNEGSKA (reference sequence). The CDR3 extends over 17 amino acids. CDR3: CSRSSLAGGAGQETQYF. CDR3 DNA sequence: TGCAGTCGCTCGTCCCTAGCGGGGGGCGCAGGGCAAGAGACCCAGTACTTC.

The chain recombines TRBV20-1 with TRBJ2-3, with TRBD2 matching over 11 bases. Germline CDR1 and CDR2: DFQATT and SNEGSKA (reference sequence). Unmatched junction bases numbered 7, after V lost 6 bases and J lost 2 bases. The CDR3 has 15 residues. The CDR3: CSANRLAGSTDTQYF. CDR3 in DNA: TGCAGTGCCAACCGACTAGCGGGGTCCACAGATACGCAGTATTTT.

The chain uses TRBV7-9 and TRBJ2-7, with D perhaps given as TRBD1 or TRBD2 (5 bases each). Deletions cut 5 bases from V and 10 bases from J, with 15 bases between. The length of the CDR3 is 12 residues. Germline V gene data show CDR1 as SEHNR and CDR2 as FQNEAQ (reference sequence). As DNA, the CDR3 is TGTGCCAGCAGCGAGGACGGGGCCTCCCAGTACTTC. Amino acids: CASSEDGASQYF.

This chain uses TRBV6-1 with TRBJ2-5, with 7 bases matching TRBD2. Germline V gene lookup returns CDR1 MNHNS and CDR2 SASEGT. This CDR3 region has 15 residues. The V and J ends lost 0 bases and 2 bases, in that order; junction bases with no gene match: 3. CDR3 residues: CASSEARTRQETQYF. The CDR3 coding sequence is TGTGCCAGCAGTGAAGCGCGGACTAGACAAGAGACCCAGTACTTC.

The chain uses TRBV29-1 and TRBJ2-3; D is uncertain. The CDR3 has 15 residues. V gave up 0 bases and J gave up 6 bases, with 16 bases separating them. In germline, CDR1 is SQVTM, CDR2 ANQGSEA. CDR3 residues: CSVEDLGTRWDTQYF. The CDR3 DNA follows: TGCAGCGTTGAAGATCTTGGCACCCGGTGGGATACGCAGTATTTT.

The chain employs TRBV12-3 or TRBV12-4 and TRBJ2-3, with TRBD2 as a possible D gene (6 bases). Trimming shortened V by 7 bases and J by 0 bases, and 14 bases separated the two germline ends. The CDR3 is 15 residues long. CDR3 protein: CASTSGETSTDTQYF. In DNA form, the CDR3 reads TGTGCCAGCACCTCGGGGGAGACTAGCACAGATACGCAGTATTTT.

The CDR3 is CASSFGPSGGVDTQYF. DNA of the CDR3: TGTGCCAGCAGCTTTGGGCCTAGCGGGGGGGTAGATACGCAGTATTTT. The genes are TRBV7-2 and TRBJ2-3; 12 nucleotides agree with TRBD2. Trimming removed 3 bases from V and 5 bases from J; junction bases left unmatched: 6. The germline CDR1 and CDR2 sequences are SGHTA and FQGNSA. The CDR3 has 16 residues.